These 8 T cell receptor beta chains share one sample of origin, sequenced in a study of T cells in Graves' hyperthyroidism and ophthalmopathy. RNA transcripts yielded amplified TCR beta CDR3 regions. RT-PCR in the first round (using the HTBI primer set) targeted the TCR CDR3. TCRdb processed the multiplex PCR reads anew with MiXCR; each CDR3 protein has one entry. The sample shows over 350,000 distinct CDR3 sequences, roughly 14% of them seen only once. The sequenced sample was blood. Receptors were obtained from a young man with Graves' ophthalmopathy.

This clonotype was recorded once. This sequence joins TRBV6-1 and TRBJ1-4; possibly TRBD1 for D (5 bases). Per the germline V gene, CDR1 is MNHNS and CDR2 is SASEGT. Deletions cut 5 bases from V and 8 bases from J, with 12 bases between. This CDR3 is 13 amino acids long. The CDR3 region has the DNA TGTGCCAGCAGTACGGGACGGCCCGAAAAACTGTTTTTT. Protein product: CASSTGRPEKLFF.

This clonotype has ten or more counts. This rearrangement joins TRBV20-1 to TRBJ2-3; D gene unclear. CDR1 and CDR2 (germline): DFQATT, SNEGSKA (reference sequence). CDR3 length: 15 residues. V lost 0 bases and J 4 bases, leaving 14 bases between the germline ends. This chain's CDR3 is CSARDRMGSADTQYF. As DNA, the CDR3 is TGCAGTGCTAGAGATCGTATGGGGTCTGCAGATACGCAGTATTTT.

Comments on this clonotype: This sequence may be a read error, since a much larger clone differs from it by one base. CDR3 nucleotides: TGTGCCAGCAGTCGTGACAGGGTCGGAAACACCATGTATTTT. This gives the protein CASSRDRVGNTMYF. This chain connects TRBV6-1 to TRBJ1-3; 7 nucleotides match TRBD1. The germline V gene encodes CDR1 MNHNS and CDR2 SASEGT. The CDR3 covers 14 residues.

This clonotype was found once. This chain uses TRBV11-2 with TRBJ2-5; 14 positions agree with TRBD2. With 7 bases clipped from V and 3 bases from J, the junction kept 4 bases outside the gene matches. Germline CDR1 and CDR2: SGHAT and FQNNGV. The CDR3 consists of 15 residues. The CDR3 DNA is TGTGCCAGCAATCTGGGACTAGCGGGGGAAGAGACCCAGTACTTC. This translates into CASNLGLAGEETQYF.

There are many counts of this clonotype. This chain connects TRBV5-1 to TRBJ2-3; maybe TRBD1 (7 bases). The ends were cut back, 5 bases at V and 4 bases at J, with 11 bases in the middle. Germline lookup yields CDR1 SGHRS and CDR2 YFSETQ. This CDR3 contains 13 residues. The CDR3 bases are TGCGCCAGCAGTGTCAGGGGGGCAGATACGCAGTATTTT. It codes for CASSVRGADTQYF. Full variable domain (remainder filled in from reference TRBV5-1 and TRBJ2-3): KAGVTQTPRYLIKTRGQQVTLSCSPISGHRSVSWYQQTPGQGLQFLFEYFSETQRNKGNFPGRFSGRQFSNSRSEMNVSTLELGDSALYLCASSVRGADTQYFGPGTRLTVL.

This clonotype was recorded at least ten times. The rearrangement uses TRBV28 and TRBJ2-3; 12 nucleotides match TRBD2. The CDR3 has 17 residues. In germline, CDR1 is MDHEN, CDR2 SYDVKM. V shed 5 bases and J 2 bases; nucleotides not matched to a gene: 8. This CDR3 reads CASSPRGLAGYTDTQYF. Written as DNA, the CDR3 is TGTGCCAGCAGTCCGAGGGGACTAGCGGGCTACACAGATACGCAGTATTTT. Full variable domain (rest looked up from reference TRBV28 and TRBJ2-3): DVKVTQSSRYLVKRTGEKVFLECVQDMDHENMFWYRQDPGLGLRLIYFSYDVKMKEKGDIPEGYSVSREKKERFSLILESASTNQTSMYLCASSPRGLAGYTDTQYFGPGTRLTVL.

The genes are TRBV2 and TRBJ2-5; 7 nucleotides match TRBD2. CDR3 length: 15 amino acids. V trimming: 1 base; J trimming: 4 bases; junction bases outside the gene matches: 6. The V gene's germline CDR1 is SNHLY and CDR2 FYNNEI. The CDR3 sequence is CASSEGWGGIETQYF. CDR3 nucleotide sequence: TGTGCCAGCAGTGAAGGGTGGGGAGGGATAGAGACCCAGTACTTC.

This clonotype came up many times. The CDR3 nucleotides read TGTGCCAGCAGCTTGGCCCCGGGACAGGGTTACGAGCAGTACTTC. Amino acids: CASSLAPGQGYEQYF. J is TRBJ2-7 and V is TRBV11-3; 9 nucleotides match TRBD1. Losses at the gene ends were 3 bases for V and 4 bases for J; bases not matched to a gene: 7. The CDR3 is made up of 15 amino acids. Germline CDR1 reads SGHNT; CDR2 reads YENEEA.